This T cell receptor beta chain emerged from a study of cytomegalovirus exposure and HLA in healthy donors. At the level of the study: Within the Caucasian-associated ancestry cluster were 65% to 85% of the 398 genotyped donors. Study results and caveats: A later analysis appeared to link common viral pathogens to several of the most significant clusters. It was approximately 160 TCR beta chains that were listed as cytomegalovirus-associated.

J was trimmed by 5 bases and V by 0 bases; bases with no gene match: 7. This CDR3 comprises 16 residues. Germline V gene sequence: CDR1 LNHNV, CDR2 YYDKDF (reference sequence). PCR primers comprised 60 Vbeta and 13 Jbeta primers. Here immunoSEQ multiplex PCR was the method, and the copy in TCRdb shows in-frame clones only, minus some. The sample contains under 90,000 clones, roughly 75% of which appear only once. There were likely unrecorded immune exposures, though donors were nominally healthy when sampled. A remark on this clone: Its antigen is not identified.

Specimen: PBMCs. The TCR was taken from a woman in her 40s in good health and CMV-seronegative. The chain is built from TRBV15 and TRBJ2-3; 8 positions agree with TRBD2. The CDR3 region is CATSRDPAGVGDTQYF. The CDR3 DNA follows: TGTGCCACCAGCAGAGACCCAGCGGGAGTTGGAGATACGCAGTATTTT.